Here is one T cell receptor beta chain with its context. The sample comes from a study of blood T cell repertoires in COVID-19. Repertoires were generated with immunoSEQ multiplex PCR, while TCRdb's copy carries only in-frame clones and drops some. The table includes fewer than 350,000 clones, 85% detected once. The TCR was taken from a woman under 40 who had been exposed to COVID-19. The sequenced material came from PBMCs or T cells enriched from blood (not recorded which).

The CDR3 sequence is CASREGGYTF. CDR3 nucleotide sequence: TGTGCCAGCAGGGAGGGTGGCTACACCTTC. The genes are TRBV28 and TRBJ1-2; no clear D. The germline V gene has CDR1 MDHEN and CDR2 SYDVKM. The CDR3 is made up of 10 amino acids. V gave up 6 bases and J gave up 7 bases, with 6 bases separating them.